Listed below are T cell receptor beta chains from one sample, sequenced in a study of OX40 agonist ivuxolimab in advanced cancers. Some clones are missing from TCRdb's copy, which holds only in-frame ones; the method was immunoSEQ multiplex PCR. Of tens of thousands of clones in the sample, around 84% were seen once. The source material was CD4+ or CD8+ T cells sorted from blood, sampled in a trial of the OX40 agonist ivuxolimab. Receptors originate from an adult with an advanced solid tumor such as melanoma, head and neck, liver or kidney cancer. Each CDR3 is given with its conserved first and last residue. A D gene is named only where the DNA matches it firmly. Size tells how often a clone was seen (once, few, many) or the class of an expanded clone, and some rows leave it out.

length: 15
J: TRBJ2-5
size: .
D: TRBD2
V: TRBV7-8
DNA: TGTGCCAGCAGCTTAGCCGCGGGGGTCGGAGAGACCCAGTACTTC
CDR3: CASSLAAGVGETQYF

length: 11
J: TRBJ2-3
size: .
D: .
V: TRBV9
DNA: TGTGCCAGCAGCGTAGGGGATACGCAGTATTTT
CDR3: CASSVGDTQYF

length: 15
J: TRBJ2-5
size: .
D: .
V: TRBV6-5
DNA: TGTGCCAGCAGTTACTCCCCGGGCAGTCAAGAGACCCAGTACTTC
CDR3: CASSYSPGSQETQYF

length: 17
J: TRBJ2-1
size: .
D: TRBD2
V: TRBV19
DNA: TGTGCCAGTAGTATGACTAGCGGGGATGTCCTTCACAATGAGCAGTTCTTC
CDR3: CASSMTSGDVLHNEQFF

length: 15
J: TRBJ1-1
size: .
D: TRBD1
V: TRBV5-6
DNA: TGTGCCAGCAGCAAGGACAGGGGGCTTGACACTGAAGCTTTCTTT
CDR3: CASSKDRGLDTEAFF

length: 14
J: TRBJ2-7
size: .
D: .
V: TRBV7-5
DNA: TGTGCCAGCAGTCACCGGGACCGAAACTACGAGCAGTACTTC
CDR3: CASSHRDRNYEQYF

length: 14
J: TRBJ1-5
size: .
D: .
V: TRBV19
DNA: TGTGCCAGCGAAACAGGGTTCAGCAATCAGCCCCAGCATTTT
CDR3: CASETGFSNQPQHF

length: 14
J: TRBJ1-5
size: .
D: .
V: TRBV27
DNA: TGTGCCAGCAGTTTATCAGGAACGAATCAGCCCCAGCATTTT
CDR3: CASSLSGTNQPQHF

length: 11
J: TRBJ2-1
size: few
D: .
V: TRBV27
DNA: TGTGCCAGCAGTTTCTACAATGAGCAGTTCTTC
CDR3: CASSFYNEQFF

length: 13
J: TRBJ2-5
size: once
D: .
V: TRBV11-2
DNA: TGTGCCAGCAGCTTAGAAGGGCCCGAGACCCAGTACTTC
CDR3: CASSLEGPETQYF

length: 14
J: TRBJ1-1
size: .
D: .
V: TRBV4-1
DNA: TGCGCCAGCAGCCAAACAGACAGAACCACTGAAGCTTTCTTT
CDR3: CASSQTDRTTEAFF

length: 13
J: TRBJ2-7
size: .
D: TRBD2
V: TRBV5-6
DNA: TGTGCCAGCAGCTTAACGGGGGGGTACGAGCAGTACTTC
CDR3: CASSLTGGYEQYF

length: 14
J: TRBJ2-1
size: .
D: TRBD2
V: TRBV4-1
DNA: TGCGCCAGCAGTCGTACTAGCGGGGTCAATGAGCAGTTCTTC
CDR3: CASSRTSGVNEQFF

length: 17
J: TRBJ1-2
size: .
D: .
V: TRBV21-1
DNA: TGTGCCAGCATCTCTGGGACAGTTTTAATTACTAACTATGGCTACACCTTC
CDR3: CASISGTVLITNYGYTF

length: 13
J: TRBJ2-2
size: .
D: .
V: TRBV28
DNA: TGTGCCAGCAGTCATCGTCCTGCCGGGGAGCTGTTTTTT
CDR3: CASSHRPAGELFF

length: 17
J: TRBJ2-5
size: .
D: TRBD2
V: TRBV7-3
DNA: TGTGCCAGCAGCCCCGAAGGGCGACTAGCGAACCAAGAGACCCAGTACTTC
CDR3: CASSPEGRLANQETQYF

length: 11
J: TRBJ2-3
size: .
D: .
V: TRBV27
DNA: TGTGCCAGCAGAGTCACAGATACGCAGTATTTT
CDR3: CASRVTDTQYF

length: 17
J: TRBJ2-7
size: .
D: TRBD2
V: TRBV6-1
DNA: TGTGCCAGCAGTGAAGGGCCGGGAGGGGAGAACCCCTACGAGCAGTACTTC
CDR3: CASSEGPGGENPYEQYF

length: 14
J: TRBJ2-7
size: .
D: .
V: TRBV27
DNA: TGTGCCAGCAGTTTGCAGGGCGCGAACTACGAGCAGTACTTC
CDR3: CASSLQGANYEQYF

length: 17
J: TRBJ2-7
size: .
D: TRBD2
V: TRBV9
DNA: TGTGCCAGCAGCGGTCCTAGCGGGACGGAGATATCCTACGAGCAGTACTTC
CDR3: CASSGPSGTEISYEQYF

length: 14
J: TRBJ2-7
size: .
D: TRBD1
V: TRBV2
DNA: TGTGCCAGCAGCGACCCGGGACAGAACTACGAGCAGTACTTC
CDR3: CASSDPGQNYEQYF

length: 18
J: TRBJ1-3
size: .
D: .
V: TRBV28
DNA: TGTGCCAGCAGTTCCCCGGGGTTGGTTAAGCAGGGAGGAAACACCATATATTTT
CDR3: CASSSPGLVKQGGNTIYF

length: 13
J: TRBJ2-3
size: .
D: .
V: TRBV7-3
DNA: TGTGCCAGCAGCCTCAGGGGAGGGGATACGCAGTATTTT
CDR3: CASSLRGGDTQYF

length: 13
J: TRBJ2-7
size: once
D: .
V: TRBV27
DNA: TGTGCCAGCAGTCCCGGGGCTTTCTACGAGCAGTACTTC
CDR3: CASSPGAFYEQYF

length: 12
J: TRBJ2-2
size: .
D: .
V: TRBV5-6
DNA: TGTGCCAGCACCTACTACACCGGGGAGCTGTTTTTT
CDR3: CASTYYTGELFF

length: 15
J: TRBJ2-1
size: .
D: .
V: TRBV10-1
DNA: TGCGCCAGCAGTGAGGACGCTAGCGCCTACAATGAGCAGTTCTTC
CDR3: CASSEDASAYNEQFF

length: 13
J: TRBJ1-1
size: .
D: .
V: TRBV6-5
DNA: TGTGCCAGCAGCCCAGGGTATAGGGGTGAAGCTTTCTTT
CDR3: CASSPGYRGEAFF

length: 15
J: TRBJ2-7
size: .
D: TRBD2
V: TRBV9
DNA: TGTGCCAGCAGCGCCGGACTAGCGGGAGCCCACGAGCAGTACTTC
CDR3: CASSAGLAGAHEQYF

length: 13
J: TRBJ2-7
size: .
D: TRBD1
V: TRBV5-4
DNA: TGTGCCAGCAGCGGGACAGTGGTGGGGGAGCAGTACTTC
CDR3: CASSGTVVGEQYF

length: 15
J: TRBJ1-2
size: .
D: .
V: TRBV7-9
DNA: TGTGCCAGCAGCTTTTCCCTTAGGGCTTACTATGGCTACACCTTC
CDR3: CASSFSLRAYYGYTF

length: 12
J: TRBJ2-7
size: .
D: .
V: TRBV5-4
DNA: TGTGCCAGCAGCCGGGGTGTGGAGGAGCAGTACTTC
CDR3: CASSRGVEEQYF

length: 16
J: TRBJ2-7
size: .
D: .
V: TRBV13
DNA: TGTGCCAGCAGCCCACACGGTGAGGGAACAACCTACGAGCAGTACTTC
CDR3: CASSPHGEGTTYEQYF

length: 15
J: TRBJ1-5
size: .
D: .
V: TRBV7-9
DNA: TGTGCCAGCAGCTTATCTGGACAGTCTCGCCAGCCCCAGCATTTT
CDR3: CASSLSGQSRQPQHF

length: 11
J: TRBJ1-5
size: .
D: .
V: TRBV28
DNA: TGTGCCAGCAGTTCACTCCAGCCCCAGCATTTT
CDR3: CASSSLQPQHF

length: 16
J: TRBJ1-5
size: .
D: .
V: TRBV19
DNA: TGTGCCAGTAGGATTACGGGGGGGCTAAGCAATCAGCCCCAGCATTTT
CDR3: CASRITGGLSNQPQHF

length: 13
J: TRBJ1-1
size: .
D: .
V: TRBV6-6
DNA: TGTGCCAGCAGCCTAACAGGGAACACTGAAGCTTTCTTT
CDR3: CASSLTGNTEAFF